This record concerns one T cell receptor (beta chain) sequence. Antigen: not known. The entry originates in a study of cytotoxic CD8 clonotypes in ibrutinib-treated CLL. As for the study in general: Researchers reported ten to twelve relapsed/refractory and approximately 15 treatment-naive patients, 17 to 18 of them IGHV unmutated.

From germline, CDR1 is MNHEY and CDR2 SVGAGI. Trimming took off 0 bases at V and 9 bases at J, with 15 bases between the two ends. The CDR3 consists of 15 residues. Data came from immunoSEQ multiplex PCR; TCRdb stores just in-frame clones and leaves some out. Of roughly 70,000 clones listed, around 80% are singletons. Study-level points and caveats: Starting clonality was above that of age-matched healthy donors and tracked circulating CD8+ T-cell counts. Sampling of sustained-remission and progressing patients occurred at differing times. Clonality showed a rise at ibrutinib response that reversed toward baseline at progression.

The chain joins TRBV6-5 to TRBJ2-4, with a weak D call TRBD1 (5 bases). This sequence originates from a human donor with chronic lymphocytic leukemia. The material sequenced was PBMCs, taken at disease progression, from a patient treated with ibrutinib. Written as DNA, the CDR3 is TGTGCCAGCAGTTACTCAGTTATCGCAGGGTCCATTCAGTACTTC. It translates to CASSYSVIAGSIQYF.